The entry below gives a single T cell receptor beta chain sequence along with its context. Trimming cost V 10 bases and J 7 bases, with 19 bases left between them. This CDR3 has 13 residues. CDR1 and CDR2 (germline): SNHLY, FYNNEI. All donors came from Russia, were Caucasian and healthy, and spanned ages about 6 to 100. The sample originates from a study of blood T cells in healthy people across ages. Sample-barcoded 5' priming and a J-beta primer mix drove a second PCR of roughly 7 to 11 cycles. A template-switch adaptor containing 12 random nucleotides labeled each cDNA molecule. TCRdb independently ran MiXCR on the 5' RACE reads; one entry per CDR3 protein. The sample contains roughly 860,000 distinct CDR3 sequences, around 62% of which appear only once.

The TCR was taken from a man aged 25 to 40 in good health. Material: blood. The chain has TRBV2 and TRBJ1-2, with unresolved D. The CDR3 sequence is CATNRATGSGYTF. The CDR3 nucleotides read TGTGCCACCAACAGAGCTACCGGCTCTGGCTACACCTTC.